This T cell receptor (beta chain) emerged from a study of T cell responses to AZD1222 COVID-19 vaccine. The data were produced by immunoSEQ multiplex PCR, yet TCRdb's version contains in-frame clones alone and is incomplete. The profile covers 82,000 or so clones, with more than 90% appearing a single time and around 4.9% taken by the ten largest. This clone was counted once. Trimming left V 7 bases short and J 1 base short, with 10 bases between. The CDR3 covers 13 residues. Germline V gene data show CDR1 as ENHRY and CDR2 as SYGVKD. The input for sequencing was peripheral blood, taken on day 0 of AZD1222 vaccination. The rearrangement links TRBV10-3 to TRBJ1-1; a possible D gene is TRBD1 (6 bases). The source of this sequence is an adult in good health. CDR3 residues: CAIKGQQNTEAFF. As DNA, the CDR3 is TGTGCCATCAAAGGACAGCAGAACACTGAAGCTTTCTTT.